The 22 T cell receptor beta chains below were found in one sample sequenced in a study of CD8+ T cells in alopecia areata. Reverse transcription of extracted RNA yielded cDNA, which provided the sequencing template. Clones were sequenced by immunoSEQ multiplex PCR, and TCRdb holds only the in-frame ones, with some missing. The sample includes about 120,000 clones, around 50% of them seen just once. Source material: NKG2D-low CD8+ T cells sorted from blood. Receptors originate from a human donor with alopecia areata.

J is TRBJ2-1 and V is TRBV19; D assignment may be TRBD1 or TRBD2 (5 bases each). The germline V gene has CDR1 LNHDA and CDR2 SQIVND (reference sequence). V lost 6 bases, J lost 13 bases, and 19 bases lay in between. CDR3 length: 13 amino acids. The CDR3 DNA reads TGTGCCAGTAGCACCCCGGGCAGGGACGCTCAGTTCTTC. Translated: CASSTPGRDAQFF.

The rearrangement joins TRBV28 to TRBJ1-1; possibly TRBD1 for D (5 bases). Trimming took 4 bases from V and 5 from J, leaving 8 bases between them. Germline loops: CDR1 MDHEN, CDR2 SYDVKM. The CDR3 sequence is 12 residues long. CDR3: CASSWGGTEAFF. The CDR3 DNA is TGTGCCAGCAGTTGGGGGGGGACTGAAGCTTTCTTT.

With regard to this clone: This sample also contains other DNA sequences that code for the same CDR3. This rearrangement joins TRBV27 to TRBJ2-7; D ambiguous. V was pared by 3 bases and J by 3 bases, with 3 bases between. The CDR3 contains 11 residues. CDR1 and CDR2 (germline): MNHEY, SMNVEV (reference sequence). CDR3 nucleotides: TGTGCCAGCAGTTTCGGCTACGAGCAGTACTTC. It encodes CASSFGYEQYF.

The chain employs TRBV13 and TRBJ1-2; possibly TRBD1 for D (5 bases). V lost 5 bases to trimming and J lost 5 bases, with 21 bases between them. Per the germline V gene, CDR1 is PRHDT and CDR2 is FYEKMQ (reference sequence). This CDR3 has 16 amino acids. The CDR3 sequence: CASSPPGTDPWYGYTF. The CDR3 DNA is TGTGCCAGCAGCCCACCCGGGACGGATCCTTGGTATGGCTACACCTTC.

The chain combines TRBV9 with TRBJ2-1; D gene uncertain. The V and J ends lost 4 bases and 3 bases respectively, with 5 bases between them. This CDR3 is built from 12 residues. Germline loops: CDR1 SGDLS, CDR2 YYNGEE. The CDR3 loop is CASSPSYNEQFF. Written as DNA, the CDR3 is TGTGCCAGCAGCCCCAGCTACAATGAGCAGTTCTTC. Full variable domain (remainder filled in from reference TRBV9 and TRBJ2-1): DSGVTQTPKHLITATGQRVTLRCSPRSGDLSVYWYQQSLDQGLQFLIQYYNGEERAKGNILERFSAQQFPDLHSELNLSSLELGDSALYFCASSPSYNEQFFGPGTRLTVL.

The chain couples TRBV14 to TRBJ2-1, with 10 positions matching TRBD1. Germline V gives CDR1 SGHDN, CDR2 FVKESK. The CDR3 runs 16 residues. The ends lost 4 bases at V and 5 bases at J; junction bases unmatched: 8. CDR3 sequence (DNA): TGTGCCAGCAGCCGCGGACCGGGACAGGGGAACAATGAGCAGTTCTTC. Its translation is CASSRGPGQGNNEQFF. The whole variable domain, remainder taken from reference TRBV14 and TRBJ2-1, is EAGVTQFPSHSVIEKGQTVTLRCDPISGHDNLYWYRRVMGKEIKFLLHFVKESKQDESGMPNNRFLAERTGGTYSTLKVQPAELEDSGVYFCASSRGPGQGNNEQFFGPGTRLTVL.

The rearrangement joins TRBV4-1 to TRBJ2-3; no clear D gene. There are 13 residues in the CDR3. The germline V and J ends were trimmed by 0 bases and 4 bases, with 5 bases remaining between them. Germline V gene sequence: CDR1 MGHRA, CDR2 YSYEKL. CDR3 residues: CASSQESPDTQYF. For the CDR3, the DNA is TGCGCCAGCAGCCAAGAAAGTCCAGATACGCAGTATTTT.

The CDR3 coding sequence is TGCAGCGTTGAAGCAACTGATACGCAGTATTTT. It is translated as CSVEATDTQYF. The rearrangement uses TRBV29-1 and TRBJ2-3; D gene ambiguous. Germline V gene sequence: CDR1 SQVTM, CDR2 ANQGSEA. The CDR3 sequence is 11 residues long. Trimming took 1 base from V and 6 from J, leaving 5 bases between them.

This clone was counted only a few times. This chain uses TRBV29-1 with TRBJ2-5; no clear D gene. Trimming removed 2 bases at V and 5 bases at J, with 3 bases between. Germline loops: CDR1 SQVTM, CDR2 ANQGSEA. There are 10 residues in the CDR3. The CDR3, as DNA: TGCAGCGTTGAAATGGAGACCCAGTACTTC. This encodes CSVEMETQYF.

The V gene is TRBV29-1, the J gene TRBJ2-1; TRBD2 matches 10 bases. J gave up 5 bases and V 8 bases, and 6 bases lay outside the gene matches. The CDR3 is 13 residues long. Germline lookup yields CDR1 SQVTM and CDR2 ANQGSEA. The DNA for the CDR3 is TGCAGCACCACTAGCGGGGATCACAATGAGCAGTTCTTC. Protein sequence: CSTTSGDHNEQFF.

The chain has TRBV29-1 and TRBJ2-5; the D is unclear. The J call may be faulty, since TRBJ2-7 better matches the DNA end. Germline loops: CDR1 SQVTM, CDR2 ANQGSEA. The CDR3 consists of 10 residues. The CDR3 loop reads CSVIDGEQYF. The CDR3 DNA reads TGCAGCGTAATTGATGGCGAGCAGTACTTC.

J is TRBJ2-1 and V is TRBV18; 9 bases are a match to TRBD2. The CDR3 is made up of 15 amino acids. V shed 3 bases, J shed 9 bases, and the junction held 9 bases outside the gene matches. Per germline, CDR1 KGHSH and CDR2 LQKENI. The CDR3 DNA reads TGTGCCAGCTCACCGACGGCGGGGGGGCTGGTTGAGCAGTTCTTC. Amino acid sequence: CASSPTAGGLVEQFF.

The chain links TRBV9 to TRBJ2-5; no reliable D call. V was clipped by 4 bases and J by 1 base, with 8 bases between them. The CDR3 spans 13 residues. The germline gives CDR1 SGDLS, CDR2 YYNGEE. In nucleotides, the CDR3 is TGTGCCAGCAGCCCGTGGACCCAAGAGACCCAGTACTTC. Translation gives CASSPWTQETQYF.

This chain uses TRBV29-1 with TRBJ2-7; D is unresolved. This CDR3 region has 14 residues. Trimming stripped 0 bases from V and 5 bases from J, with 14 bases between. From germline, CDR1 is SQVTM and CDR2 ANQGSEA. CDR3 sequence reads: CSVEDEKGTHEQYF. The DNA for the CDR3 is TGCAGCGTTGAAGATGAAAAGGGAACCCACGAGCAGTACTTC.

J is TRBJ2-7 and V is TRBV30, with D possibly called TRBD1 or TRBD2 (5 bases each). CDR3 length: 13 amino acids. Deletions cut 2 bases from V and 6 bases from J, with 14 bases between. Germline V CDR1 and CDR2: GTSNPN, SVGIG (reference sequence). Written as DNA, the CDR3 is TGTGCCTGGAGTCAGACAGCAGGAGGCGAGCAGTACTTC. Translated, it gives CAWSQTAGGEQYF.

This clone was recorded only once. The genes are TRBV2 and TRBJ2-1, with 10 bases aligning to TRBD2. Looked up from germline, CDR1 is SNHLY and CDR2 is FYNNEI. The ends lost 7 bases at V and 14 bases at J; junction bases unmatched: 5. The CDR3 runs to 11 residues. The CDR3 coding sequence is TGTGCCAGCACACTAGCGGGGAACGAGTTCTTC. Amino acid sequence: CASTLAGNEFF.

The rearrangement joins TRBV29-1 to TRBJ2-2; weak D call: TRBD2 (5 bases). CDR1 and CDR2 from the germline V gene are SQVTM and ANQGSEA. This CDR3 is 15 amino acids long. V was pared by 2 bases and J by 2 bases, with 12 bases between. Written as DNA, the CDR3 is TGCAGCGTTGAATCGGGGTCAGCTAACACCGGGGAGCTGTTTTTT. Its protein is CSVESGSANTGELFF.

V gene TRBV5-6 combines with J gene TRBJ1-2; D may be TRBD1 (6 bases). CDR1 is SGHDT and CDR2 is YYEEEE in the germline V gene. V was clipped by 7 bases and J by 14 bases, with 21 bases between them. The CDR3 covers 12 residues. DNA for the CDR3: TGTGCCAGCTCGGGTGGAACAGGGCGAAGGACCTTC. Translation: CASSGGTGRRTF.

This clone was counted a few times. CDR3: CASSFGRNEQYF. CDR3 DNA: TGTGCCAGCAGTTTCGGCCGAAACGAGCAGTACTTC. The rearrangement uses TRBV28 and TRBJ2-7, with D uncertain. Germline values: CDR1 MDHEN, CDR2 SYDVKM. The CDR3 extends over 12 amino acids. Trimming stripped 3 bases from V and 5 bases from J, with 8 bases between.

A few counts support this clone. The chain is built from TRBV29-1 and TRBJ1-1, with 7 bases matching TRBD1. The junction had 12 bases not matched to a gene; V was cut back by 3 bases and J by 2 bases. The CDR3 is 16 residues long. Germline loops: CDR1 SQVTM, CDR2 ANQGSEA. The CDR3 nucleotides read TGCAGCGTTGAGTGGGTGACCGGGACAGAAAACACTGAAGCTTTCTTT. Translated, it gives CSVEWVTGTENTEAFF.

The chain carries TRBV28 and TRBJ2-4; tentatively, D is TRBD1 (6 bases). Germline CDR1 reads MDHEN; CDR2 reads SYDVKM. The CDR3 totals 17 residues. Trimming removed 5 bases at V and 1 base at J, with 18 bases between. The CDR3 DNA follows: TGTGCCAGCAGTCGAGGGGACACCGGCGCGGCCAAAAACATTCAGTACTTC. Protein product: CASSRGDTGAAKNIQYF.

The chain recombines TRBV5-1 with TRBJ1-6; the D gene is possibly TRBD1 (5 bases). The V gene lost 6 bases and the J gene lost 8 bases, with 9 bases spanning the gap. The CDR3 consists of 12 residues. Germline loops: CDR1 SGHRS, CDR2 YFSETQ. The CDR3 coding sequence is TGCGCCAGCAAAGCGGGGGATTCACCCCTCCACTTT. Translating gives CASKAGDSPLHF.